This is a list of T cell receptor beta chains from one sample in a study of vaccination and CD4 T cells after COVID-19. TCRdb re-called the PCR reads with MiXCR, one entry per CDR3 protein. The table shows some 20,000 distinct CDR3 sequences, with around half occurring only once. These receptors have no known antigen. Sequenced material: CD4+ T cells from blood, cultured in vitro, taken after SARS-CoV-2 vaccination. These receptors all come from a human donor who had recovered from COVID-19. CDR3s include the opening cysteine and the closing phenylalanine or tryptophan. A D gene is named only where the DNA matches it firmly. For some rows the clone size is stated as once, few or many, or as a class when expanded; others skip it.

j_gene: TRBJ2-7; abundance: few; v_gene: TRBV20-1; d_gene: .; CDR3nt: TGCAGTGCTAGAGAGGGCCGGGGTTCTTTGGAGCAGTACTTC; CDR3aa: CSAREGRGSLEQYF
j_gene: TRBJ1-2; abundance: .; v_gene: TRBV9; d_gene: TRBD1; CDR3nt: TGTGCCAGCAGCGGGCAGGGGGTCCATGGCTACACCTTC; CDR3aa: CASSGQGVHGYTF
j_gene: TRBJ1-5; abundance: few; v_gene: TRBV6-2/TRBV6-3; d_gene: .; CDR3nt: TGTGCCAGCAGTTACCGGTTAGATAGCAATCAGCCCCAGCATTTT; CDR3aa: CASSYRLDSNQPQHF
j_gene: TRBJ2-2; abundance: .; v_gene: TRBV12-3/TRBV12-4; d_gene: .; CDR3nt: TGTGCCAGCAGTCTGACTAACACCGGGGAGCTGTTTTTT; CDR3aa: CASSLTNTGELFF
j_gene: TRBJ1-1; abundance: .; v_gene: TRBV5-1; d_gene: .; CDR3nt: TGCGCCAGCAGCTTGTCGGAGGGGAGACACACTGAAGCTTTCTTT; CDR3aa: CASSLSEGRHTEAFF
j_gene: TRBJ2-7; abundance: few; v_gene: TRBV20-1; d_gene: .; CDR3nt: TGCAGTGCTAGAGGTCGGGGGCCGATCTCCTACGAGCAGTACTTC; CDR3aa: CSARGRGPISYEQYF
j_gene: TRBJ2-3; abundance: .; v_gene: TRBV7-9; d_gene: TRBD2; CDR3nt: TGTGCCAGCAGCACCCTTGGGCTAGCGGGGGTCACAGATACGCAGTATTTT; CDR3aa: CASSTLGLAGVTDTQYF
j_gene: TRBJ1-6; abundance: few; v_gene: TRBV2; d_gene: TRBD1; CDR3nt: TGTGCCAGCAGTGGTGACAGGGTTGGAGGTTCACCCCTCCACTTT; CDR3aa: CASSGDRVGGSPLHF
j_gene: TRBJ1-2; abundance: .; v_gene: TRBV29-1; d_gene: TRBD1; CDR3nt: TGCAGCGTTGGAGGAAGACAGGGGGTCTCAGGCACCTTC; CDR3aa: CSVGGRQGVSGTF
j_gene: TRBJ2-5; abundance: .; v_gene: TRBV7-2; d_gene: TRBD1; CDR3nt: TGTGCCAGCAGCTTCTCCGGGACAGGGGGGGAGACCCAGTACTTC; CDR3aa: CASSFSGTGGETQYF
j_gene: TRBJ2-7; abundance: .; v_gene: TRBV30; d_gene: .; CDR3nt: TGTGCCTGGAGTGATTTGGGGTACGAGCAGTACTTC; CDR3aa: CAWSDLGYEQYF
j_gene: TRBJ1-2; abundance: .; v_gene: TRBV5-1; d_gene: .; CDR3nt: TGCGCCAGCAGCTTGAATACGGGCGGCTACACCTTC; CDR3aa: CASSLNTGGYTF
j_gene: TRBJ2-3; abundance: once; v_gene: TRBV27; d_gene: .; CDR3nt: TGTGCCAGCGGTCCCCCCCCCCTCAGGATGCTAGCGAAATACCCCAACGTACTGTATTTT; CDR3aa: CASGPPPLRMLAKYPNVLYF
j_gene: TRBJ2-7; abundance: once; v_gene: TRBV7-6; d_gene: TRBD1; CDR3nt: TGTGCCAGCAGCTTAGCTGAGACAGGGGGCTCCTACGAGCAGTACTTC; CDR3aa: CASSLAETGGSYEQYF
j_gene: TRBJ1-2; abundance: few; v_gene: TRBV27; d_gene: TRBD1; CDR3nt: TGTGCCAGTGGACAGGGGGCTAACTATGGCTACACCTTC; CDR3aa: CASGQGANYGYTF
j_gene: TRBJ1-1; abundance: few; v_gene: TRBV6-1; d_gene: TRBD1; CDR3nt: TGTGCCAGCAGGGGGGGGACAGGCAAGAACACTGAAGCTTTCTTT; CDR3aa: CASRGGTGKNTEAFF
j_gene: TRBJ2-5; abundance: .; v_gene: TRBV9; d_gene: TRBD2; CDR3nt: TGTGCCAGCAGCGCCCCCCCGGGGGGGGGCGGAGAGACCCAGTACTTC; CDR3aa: CASSAPPGGGGETQYF
j_gene: TRBJ1-1; abundance: .; v_gene: TRBV11-3; d_gene: .; CDR3nt: TGTGCCAGCAGTTACACCCGGAGGACTGAAGCTTTCTTT; CDR3aa: CASSYTRRTEAFF
j_gene: TRBJ2-2; abundance: .; v_gene: TRBV20-1; d_gene: .; CDR3nt: TGCAGTGCTAGATCCACGGGGCTGGGGGAGCTGTTTTTT; CDR3aa: CSARSTGLGELFF
j_gene: TRBJ1-1; abundance: .; v_gene: TRBV12-3/TRBV12-4; d_gene: .; CDR3nt: TGTGCCAGCAGTACCCGGGGCGCAGGACGAAAGAACACTGAAGCTTTCTTT; CDR3aa: CASSTRGAGRKNTEAFF
j_gene: TRBJ1-1; abundance: .; v_gene: TRBV4-1; d_gene: TRBD1; CDR3nt: TGCGCCAGCAGCTCCCGGACAGGGGGCACTGAAGCTTTCTTT; CDR3aa: CASSSRTGGTEAFF
j_gene: TRBJ1-2; abundance: few; v_gene: TRBV20-1; d_gene: TRBD1; CDR3nt: TGCAGTGCTTCGCGGAGGGGACAGACCAACTATGGCTACACCTTC; CDR3aa: CSASRRGQTNYGYTF
j_gene: TRBJ2-5; abundance: .; v_gene: TRBV19; d_gene: .; CDR3nt: TGTGCCAGTAGCCACCGACAAGAGACCCAGTACTTC; CDR3aa: CASSHRQETQYF
j_gene: TRBJ1-1; abundance: .; v_gene: TRBV6-1; d_gene: .; CDR3nt: TGTGCCAGCACGCGGTCAACAGGGAACACTGAAGCTTTCTTT; CDR3aa: CASTRSTGNTEAFF
j_gene: TRBJ2-7; abundance: few; v_gene: TRBV20-1; d_gene: .; CDR3nt: TGCAGTGCTAGAGGGCCCTACGAGCAGTACTTC; CDR3aa: CSARGPYEQYF
j_gene: TRBJ2-2; abundance: .; v_gene: TRBV20-1; d_gene: TRBD1; CDR3nt: TGCAGTGCTCATCAGGGGGAAACGAACACCGGGGAGCTGTTTTTT; CDR3aa: CSAHQGETNTGELFF